The TCR beta chain described here comes from a study of regulatory T cells in long-lasting Graves disease. Looking at the study overall: Under 3 months of antithyroid drugs had been taken by newly diagnosed Graves' patients.

This clonotype was picked up many times. Its antigen is still unknown. Whole-study findings and limits: The analysis examined peripheral blood only and excluded thyroid tissue.

CDR3 regions were amplified by Arm-PCR using iRepertoire HTBI primers to build TCR beta libraries. MiXCR was run by TCRdb on the multiplex PCR reads, yielding one entry per CDR3 protein. Of 500,000 or so distinct CDR3 sequences listed, about 15% are singletons. The germline V gene has CDR1 SGHNT and CDR2 YYREEE (reference sequence). The CDR3 loop spans 14 amino acids. V shed 1 base and J shed 2 bases, with 8 bases lying between them. The time point here: newly diagnosed GD, antithyroid drugs for less than 3 months. Making the TCR library involved RNA that had been extracted from PBMCs. The same sample was also used in a study of T cells in Graves' hyperthyroidism and ophthalmopathy.

The chain recombines TRBV5-4 with TRBJ2-3; possibly TRBD1 for D (5 bases). The input for sequencing was peripheral blood mononuclear cells (PBMCs), taken at new diagnosis, from a patient treated with antithyroid drugs. The receptor was isolated from a woman in her forties or fifties with Graves disease. The CDR3 region has the DNA TGTGCCAGCAGCTTGCCGACAGACACAGATACGCAGTATTTT. It codes for CASSLPTDTDTQYF.